One sample yielded the 24 T cell receptor beta chains listed below, sequenced in a study of blood T cell repertoires in COVID-19. The data were produced by immunoSEQ multiplex PCR, yet TCRdb's version contains in-frame clones alone and is incomplete. The sample shows a few hundred thousand clones, around 80% of them seen only once. Sequencing was carried out using peripheral blood. These receptor sequences come from a woman aged 35 to 49 who had recovered from COVID-19.

This clone was counted once. The chain has TRBV30 and TRBJ1-3; D is uncertain. Deletions cut 2 bases from V and 3 bases from J, with 8 bases between. CDR1 and CDR2 from the germline V gene are GTSNPN and SVGIG (reference sequence). The CDR3 sequence is 13 residues long. CDR3 in amino acids: CAWSIDIGNTIYF. CDR3 nucleotide sequence: TGTGCCTGGAGTATCGACATTGGAAACACCATATATTTT.

The V and J genes are TRBV7-9 and TRBJ1-2; 8 nucleotides line up with TRBD1. V shed 3 bases, J shed 4 bases, and the junction held 4 bases outside the gene matches. This CDR3 contains 14 residues. In germline, CDR1 is SEHNR, CDR2 FQNEAQ (reference sequence). The CDR3 reads CASSFDRGGYGYTF. The DNA of the CDR3 is TGTGCCAGCAGCTTCGACAGGGGAGGCTATGGCTACACCTTC.

The V call is TRBV19, the J call TRBJ2-7, with TRBD1 matching 9 bases. The CDR3 has 15 residues. With 4 bases clipped from V and 1 base from J, the junction kept 5 bases outside the gene matches. CDR1 is LNHDA and CDR2 is SQIVND in the germline V gene (reference sequence). CDR3 region: CASSTDRGTSYEQYF. The CDR3 DNA sequence: TGTGCCAGTAGTACGGACAGGGGTACGTCCTACGAGCAGTACTTC.

The chain recombines TRBV6-6 with TRBJ1-2; TRBD1 agrees at 9 bases. Per germline, CDR1 MNHNY and CDR2 SVGAGI (reference sequence). The CDR3 runs to 12 residues. V shed 6 bases, J shed 6 bases, and the junction held 2 bases outside the gene matches. The DNA for the CDR3 is TGTGCCAGCAGGAACAGGGGGCATGGCTACACCTTC. Translation gives CASRNRGHGYTF.

This clone was counted a few times. The chain employs TRBV16 and TRBJ1-6; tentatively, D is TRBD1 (5 bases). The CDR3 spans 14 residues. The germline V gene encodes CDR1 KGHSY and CDR2 FQNENV. Trimming removed 1 base from V and 10 bases from J, with 11 bases in between. CDR3 DNA: TGTGCCAGCAGCCAATTTCCAGGGCCGTCACCCCTCCACTTT. It encodes CASSQFPGPSPLHF.

The chain uses TRBV5-5 and TRBJ2-3; TRBD1 aligns across 7 bases. In germline, CDR1 is SGHKS, CDR2 YYEKEE (reference sequence). The length of the CDR3 is 13 residues. Losses at the gene ends were 0 bases for V and 10 bases for J; bases not matched to a gene: 5. CDR3 coding DNA: TGTGCCAGCAGCTTGGAGACAGGGTCAGCGCAGTATTTT. Encoded protein: CASSLETGSAQYF.

The chain recombines TRBV7-2 with TRBJ1-2; TRBD1 might be the D (6 bases). CDR1 is SGHTA and CDR2 is FQGNSA in the germline V gene. The CDR3 has 14 amino acids. The V end lost 4 bases, the J end lost 6 bases, and 15 bases lay between the germline ends. CDR3 residues: CASSSPGQPNGYTF. The CDR3 DNA reads TGTGCCAGCAGCTCACCCGGACAGCCGAATGGCTACACCTTC.

The chain has TRBV18 and TRBJ1-1; 7 positions match TRBD1. Germline values: CDR1 KGHSH, CDR2 LQKENI. CDR3 size: 13 residues. Trimming at V came to 5 bases and at J to 8 bases, leaving 8 bases not matched to a gene. This CDR3 reads CASSDQTGVEAFF. The CDR3 region has the DNA TGTGCCAGCTCAGACCAAACAGGGGTGGAAGCTTTCTTT.

This chain links TRBV6-1 with TRBJ1-6; D uncertain. V was cut by 0 bases and J by 7 bases, with 13 bases left in between. The germline V gene encodes CDR1 MNHNS and CDR2 SASEGT. The CDR3 length is 16 residues. The CDR3 DNA is TGTGCCAGCAGTGAAGCTGGAGGGTTTAACAATTCACCCCTCCACTTT. Translation: CASSEAGGFNNSPLHF.

The rearrangement uses TRBV7-3 and TRBJ2-3, with D perhaps matching TRBD2 (6 bases). The CDR3 runs 12 residues. CDR1 SGHTA and CDR2 FQGTGA come from the germline V gene. Trimming removed 4 bases from V and 6 bases from J, with 8 bases in between. The CDR3 DNA sequence: TGTGCCAGCAGCTCAGGAGGGGATACGCAGTATTTT. It is translated as CASSSGGDTQYF. The full variable domain, its missing parts supplied by reference TRBV7-3 and TRBJ2-3, is GAGVSQTPSNKVTEKGKYVELRCDPISGHTALYWYRQSLGQGPEFLIYFQGTGAADDSGLPNDRFFAVRPEGSVSTLKIQRTERGDSAVYLCASSSGGDTQYFGPGTRLTVL.

The chain joins TRBV7-3 to TRBJ1-1, with 8 bases that match TRBD1. The CDR3 spans 13 residues. V was clipped by 5 bases and J by 11 bases; unmatched bases: 10. Germline assignment: CDR1 SGHTA and CDR2 FQGTGA. Here the CDR3 reads CASSLAPDRVAFF. The CDR3 nucleotides read TGTGCCAGCAGCCTAGCGCCGGACAGGGTGGCTTTCTTT.

The chain links TRBV7-8 to TRBJ1-1, with TRBD1 matching 7 bases. The CDR3 covers 15 residues. V was pared by 0 bases and J by 12 bases, with 13 bases of the junction left unmatched. Looked up from germline, CDR1 is SGHVS and CDR2 is FQNEAQ. DNA of the CDR3: TGTGCCAGCAGCTTAGCGGGTAGGGGGCCGTTGGAGTCTTTCTTT. This gives the protein CASSLAGRGPLESFF.

The chain carries TRBV30 and TRBJ1-4; D gene ambiguous. Germline V lookup: CDR1 GTSNPN, CDR2 SVGIG (reference sequence). The V end lost 4 bases, the J end lost 7 bases, and 13 bases lay between the germline ends. CDR3 length equals 13 residues. CDR3 amino acids: CAWISSGGEKLFF. DNA for the CDR3: TGTGCCTGGATTTCGTCGGGAGGTGAAAAACTGTTTTTT.

The J gene is TRBJ1-1, the V gene TRBV29-1, with TRBD1 as a possible D gene (6 bases). The CDR3 is made up of 13 amino acids. Germline V gene lookup returns CDR1 SQVTM and CDR2 ANQGSEA. With 8 bases removed from V and 1 base from J, the gap between germline ends came to 14 bases. CDR3 region: CSTWTEKNTEAFF. The CDR3 DNA sequence: TGCAGCACGTGGACAGAAAAGAACACTGAAGCTTTCTTT.

This clone was seen once. This chain connects TRBV4-3 to TRBJ1-1, with D uncertain. Germline CDR1 reads LGHNA; CDR2 reads YSLEER. There are 14 residues in the CDR3. Trimming removed 5 bases from V and 1 base from J, with 11 bases in between. The CDR3 is CASSAYRGNTEAFF. The CDR3 DNA reads as TGCGCCAGCAGCGCATATCGAGGGAACACTGAAGCTTTCTTT.

The rearrangement uses TRBV12-3 or TRBV12-4 and TRBJ1-2, with 7 bases identical to TRBD1. Trimming cost V 3 bases and J 4 bases; bases outside gene matches: 2. This CDR3 has 13 amino acids. The CDR3 reads CASSFDRAYGYTF. The CDR3 DNA sequence: TGTGCCAGCAGTTTTGACAGGGCCTATGGCTACACCTTC.

The genes are TRBV4-2 and TRBJ2-6; TRBD1 aligns across 10 bases. Unmatched junction bases numbered 14, after V lost 3 bases and J lost 0 bases. Germline V gene lookup returns CDR1 LGHNA and CDR2 YNFKEQ. This CDR3 has 21 amino acids. The CDR3 loop reads CASSQALIRGQGYSGANVLTF. CDR3 DNA sequence: TGTGCCAGCAGCCAGGCCCTTATAAGGGGACAGGGGTACTCTGGGGCCAACGTCCTGACTTTC.

The gene calls are TRBV27 and TRBJ1-2; D is undetermined. Germline V lookup: CDR1 MNHEY, CDR2 SMNVEV (reference sequence). V dropped 0 bases and J dropped 0 bases, with 14 bases sitting between them. This CDR3 contains 17 residues. In DNA form, the CDR3 reads TGTGCCAGCAGTTTATCGGGCAGCCCAACTGCTAACTATGGCTACACCTTC. This encodes CASSLSGSPTANYGYTF.

The V call is TRBV5-4, the J call TRBJ2-5, with D possibly TRBD1 on 6 matching bases. The CDR3 extends over 13 amino acids. Deletions cut 7 bases from V and 4 bases from J, with 14 bases between. Germline CDR1 is SGHNT and CDR2 is YYREEE (reference sequence). The CDR3 sequence is CASGTPLGETQYF. The CDR3 DNA follows: TGTGCCAGCGGGACACCCTTAGGAGAGACCCAGTACTTC.

V is TRBV2 and J is TRBJ1-5, with D maybe TRBD1 (6 bases). The CDR3 contains 14 residues. In germline, CDR1 is SNHLY, CDR2 FYNNEI. Trimming took 4 bases from V and 7 from J, leaving 14 bases between them. The CDR3 coding sequence is TGTGCCAGCAGTGCGCGTCTTAGGGGGCAGCCCCAGCATTTT. Translation gives CASSARLRGQPQHF.

As for this clone: The germline gene is not matched at one end of the junction; a read error may be the cause. The chain has TRBV10-3 and TRBJ1-2, with a weak D call TRBD1 (5 bases). The CDR3 covers 14 residues. Germline lookup yields CDR1 ENHRY and CDR2 SYGVKD. In nucleotides, the CDR3 is TGTGCCATCAGTGAGTCCGAAGGGGCCAAGGTAGGGGACTTC. Translation gives CAISESEGAKVGDF.

The V gene is TRBV7-9, the J gene TRBJ1-2; perhaps TRBD1 as D (6 bases). The V gene lost 3 bases and the J gene lost 4 bases, with 15 bases spanning the gap. Germline CDR1 and CDR2: SEHNR and FQNEAQ (reference sequence). This CDR3 has 15 residues. The chain's CDR3 is CASSLEDSKAYGYTF. In nucleotides, the CDR3 is TGTGCCAGCAGCTTGGAGGACAGTAAAGCCTATGGCTACACCTTC.

The chain joins TRBV6-5 to TRBJ1-6; TRBD1 might be the D (6 bases). From germline, CDR1 is MNHEY and CDR2 SVGAGI. The CDR3 is made up of 15 amino acids. V was clipped by 0 bases and J by 9 bases, with 12 bases between them. DNA for the CDR3: TGTGCCAGCAGTTACTCAACAGGGTCGAGTTCACCCCTCCACTTT. Protein: CASSYSTGSSSPLHF.

The gene calls are TRBV29-1 and TRBJ1-2, with 8 bases matching TRBD1. Germline V gene data show CDR1 as SQVTM and CDR2 as ANQGSEA. With V trimmed by 7 bases and J by 2 bases, 12 bases remained unmatched. CDR3 length: 15 residues. The chain's CDR3 is CSAPASGQGNYGYTF. CDR3 DNA: TGCAGCGCCCCTGCCTCCGGACAGGGAAACTATGGCTACACCTTC.